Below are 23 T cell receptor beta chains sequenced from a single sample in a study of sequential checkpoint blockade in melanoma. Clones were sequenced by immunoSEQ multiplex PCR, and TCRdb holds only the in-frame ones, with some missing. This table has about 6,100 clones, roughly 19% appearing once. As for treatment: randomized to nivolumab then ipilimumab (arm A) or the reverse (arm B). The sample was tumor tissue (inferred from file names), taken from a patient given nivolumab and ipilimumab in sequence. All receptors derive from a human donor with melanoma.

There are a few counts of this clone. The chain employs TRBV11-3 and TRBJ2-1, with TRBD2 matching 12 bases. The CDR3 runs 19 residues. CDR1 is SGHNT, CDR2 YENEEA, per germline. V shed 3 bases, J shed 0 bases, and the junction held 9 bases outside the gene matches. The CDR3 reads CASSFWGTSGPSSYNEQFF. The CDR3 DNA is TGTGCCAGCAGCTTCTGGGGGACTAGCGGGCCAAGCTCCTACAATGAGCAGTTCTTC.

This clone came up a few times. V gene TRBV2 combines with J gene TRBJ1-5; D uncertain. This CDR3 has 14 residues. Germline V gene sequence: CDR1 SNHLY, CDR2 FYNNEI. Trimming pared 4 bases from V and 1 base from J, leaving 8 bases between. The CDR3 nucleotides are TGTGCCAGCAGTGTAGGACGGAGCAATCAGCCCCAGCATTTT. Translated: CASSVGRSNQPQHF.

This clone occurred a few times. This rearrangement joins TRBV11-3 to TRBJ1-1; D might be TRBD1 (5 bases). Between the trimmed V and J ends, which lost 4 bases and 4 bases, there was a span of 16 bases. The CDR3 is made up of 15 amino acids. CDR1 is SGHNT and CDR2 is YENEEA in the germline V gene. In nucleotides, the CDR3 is TGTGCCAGCAGCTCGACCGGGACCGCTGGCACTGAAGCTTTCTTT. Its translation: CASSSTGTAGTEAFF. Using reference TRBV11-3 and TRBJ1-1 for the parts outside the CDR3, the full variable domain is EAGVVQSPRYKIIEKKQPVAFWCNPISGHNTLYWYLQNLGQGPELLIRYENEEAVDDSQLPKDRFSAERLKGVDSTLKIQPAELGDSAVYLCASSSTGTAGTEAFFGQGTRLTVV.

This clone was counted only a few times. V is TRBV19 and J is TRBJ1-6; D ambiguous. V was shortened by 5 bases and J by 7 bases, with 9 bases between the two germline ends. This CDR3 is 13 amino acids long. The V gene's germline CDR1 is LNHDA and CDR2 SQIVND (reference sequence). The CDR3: CASSGSRNSPLHF. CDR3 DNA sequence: TGTGCCAGTAGTGGCAGTAGAAATTCACCCCTCCACTTT.

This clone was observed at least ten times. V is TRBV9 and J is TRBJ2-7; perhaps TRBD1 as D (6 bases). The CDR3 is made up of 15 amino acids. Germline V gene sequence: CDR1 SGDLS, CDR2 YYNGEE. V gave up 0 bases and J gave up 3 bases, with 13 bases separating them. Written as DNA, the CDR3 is TGTGCCAGCAGCGTAGGGAAAGGGGACAACTACGAGCAGTACTTC. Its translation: CASSVGKGDNYEQYF.

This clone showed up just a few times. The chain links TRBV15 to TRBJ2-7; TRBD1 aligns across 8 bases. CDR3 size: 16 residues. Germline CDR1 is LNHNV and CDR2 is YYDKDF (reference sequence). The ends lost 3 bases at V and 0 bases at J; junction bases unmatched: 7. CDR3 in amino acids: CATSRDRDRSSYEQYF. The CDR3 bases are TGTGCCACCAGCAGGGACCGGGACAGGAGCTCCTACGAGCAGTACTTC.

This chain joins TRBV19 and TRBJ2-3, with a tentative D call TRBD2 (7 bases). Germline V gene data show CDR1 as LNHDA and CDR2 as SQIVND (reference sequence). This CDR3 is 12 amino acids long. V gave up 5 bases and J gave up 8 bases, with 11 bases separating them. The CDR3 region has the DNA TGTGCCAGTAGTCAAGGGGGGGTTACGCAGTATTTT. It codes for CASSQGGVTQYF. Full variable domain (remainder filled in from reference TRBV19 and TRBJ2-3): DGGITQSPKYLFRKEGQNVTLSCEQNLNHDAMYWYRQDPGQGLRLIYYSQIVNDFQKGDIAEGYSVSREKKESFPLTVTSAQKNPTAFYLCASSQGGVTQYFGPGTRLTVL.

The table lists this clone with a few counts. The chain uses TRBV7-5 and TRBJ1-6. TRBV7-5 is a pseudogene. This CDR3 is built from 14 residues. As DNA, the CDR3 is TGTGCCAGCAGCCCGAGTCTGGATAATTCACCCCTCCACTTT. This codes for CASSPSLDNSPLHF.

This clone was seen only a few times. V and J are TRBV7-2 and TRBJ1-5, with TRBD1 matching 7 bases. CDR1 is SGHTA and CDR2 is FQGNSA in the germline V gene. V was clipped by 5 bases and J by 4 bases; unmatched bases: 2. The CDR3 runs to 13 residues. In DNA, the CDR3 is TGTGCCAGCAGCCCAGGGGGTAATCAGCCCCAGCATTTT. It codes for CASSPGGNQPQHF.

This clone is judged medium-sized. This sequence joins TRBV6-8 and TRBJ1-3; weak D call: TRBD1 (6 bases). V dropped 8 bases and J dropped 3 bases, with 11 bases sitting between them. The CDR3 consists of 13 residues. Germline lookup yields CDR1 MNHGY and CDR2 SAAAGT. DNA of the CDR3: TGTGCCAGCGGGGGGGGGCTTGGAAACACCATATATTTT. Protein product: CASGGGLGNTIYF.

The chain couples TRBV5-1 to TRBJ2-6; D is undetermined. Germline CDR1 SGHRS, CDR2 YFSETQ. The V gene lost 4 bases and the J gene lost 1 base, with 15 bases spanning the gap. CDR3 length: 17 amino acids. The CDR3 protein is CASSQGDLNSGANVLTF. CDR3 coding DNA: TGCGCCAGCAGCCAAGGAGACTTAAATTCTGGGGCCAACGTCCTGACTTTC. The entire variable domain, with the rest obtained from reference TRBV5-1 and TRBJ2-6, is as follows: KAGVTQTPRYLIKTRGQQVTLSCSPISGHRSVSWYQQTPGQGLQFLFEYFSETQRNKGNFPGRFSGRQFSNSRSEMNVSTLELGDSALYLCASSQGDLNSGANVLTFGAGSRLTVL.

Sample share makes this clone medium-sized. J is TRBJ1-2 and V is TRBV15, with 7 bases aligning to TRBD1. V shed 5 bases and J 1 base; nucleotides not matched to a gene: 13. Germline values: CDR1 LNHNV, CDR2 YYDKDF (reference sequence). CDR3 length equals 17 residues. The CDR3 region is CATSRFVRDSFNYGYTF. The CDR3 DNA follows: TGTGCCACCAGCCGCTTTGTTCGGGACAGCTTTAACTATGGCTACACCTTC.

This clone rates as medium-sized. The DNA for the CDR3 is TGTGCCAGCAGTTCATGGGCAGGGGGCGGCTATGGCTACACCTTC. Translated: CASSSWAGGGYGYTF. The chain combines TRBV6-8 with TRBJ1-2; 8 bases agree with TRBD1. V was clipped by 4 bases and J by 4 bases; unmatched bases: 8. Germline CDR1 and CDR2: MNHGY and SAAAGT. This CDR3 contains 15 residues.

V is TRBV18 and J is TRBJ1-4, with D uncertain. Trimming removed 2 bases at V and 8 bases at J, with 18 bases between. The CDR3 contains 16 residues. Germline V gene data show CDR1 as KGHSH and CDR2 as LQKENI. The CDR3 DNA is TGTGCCAGCTCACCAAGGGCTCAGACTTCGCAGGAAAAACTGTTTTTT. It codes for CASSPRAQTSQEKLFF.

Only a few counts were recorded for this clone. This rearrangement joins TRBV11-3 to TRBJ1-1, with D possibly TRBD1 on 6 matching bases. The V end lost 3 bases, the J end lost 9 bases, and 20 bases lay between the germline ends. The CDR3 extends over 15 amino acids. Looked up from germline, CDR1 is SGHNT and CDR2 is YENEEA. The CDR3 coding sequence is TGTGCCAGCAGCTTGTCCGGACAGCACGGATTCAAAGCTTTCTTT. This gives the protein CASSLSGQHGFKAFF.

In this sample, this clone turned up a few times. This CDR3 is CASGDFRVGPPLYEQYF. CDR3 DNA: TGTGCCAGCGGGGACTTCAGGGTCGGGCCCCCCCTCTACGAGCAGTACTTC. V is TRBV12-5 and J is TRBJ2-7; 7 bases map to TRBD2. The CDR3 contains 17 residues. Germline V gives CDR1 LGHNT, CDR2 FRNRAP.

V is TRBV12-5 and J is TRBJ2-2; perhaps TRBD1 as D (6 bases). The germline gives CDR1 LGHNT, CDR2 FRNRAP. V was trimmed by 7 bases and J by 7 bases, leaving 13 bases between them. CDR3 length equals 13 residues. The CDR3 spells CASALQGIGELFF. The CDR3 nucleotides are TGTGCTAGTGCCCTCCAGGGGATCGGGGAGCTGTTTTTT.

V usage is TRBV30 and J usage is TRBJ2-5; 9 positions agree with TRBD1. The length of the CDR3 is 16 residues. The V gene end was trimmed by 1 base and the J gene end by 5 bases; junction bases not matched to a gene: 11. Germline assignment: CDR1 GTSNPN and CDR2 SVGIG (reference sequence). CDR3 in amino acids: CAWSGTGASLRETQYF. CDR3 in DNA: TGTGCCTGGAGTGGGACAGGGGCTTCCCTTCGGGAGACCCAGTACTTC.

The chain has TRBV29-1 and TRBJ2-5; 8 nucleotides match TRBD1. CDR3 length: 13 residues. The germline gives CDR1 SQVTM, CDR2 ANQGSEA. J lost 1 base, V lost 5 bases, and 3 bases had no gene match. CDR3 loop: CSVPGQAQETQYF. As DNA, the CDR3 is TGCAGCGTTCCGGGACAGGCCCAAGAGACCCAGTACTTC.

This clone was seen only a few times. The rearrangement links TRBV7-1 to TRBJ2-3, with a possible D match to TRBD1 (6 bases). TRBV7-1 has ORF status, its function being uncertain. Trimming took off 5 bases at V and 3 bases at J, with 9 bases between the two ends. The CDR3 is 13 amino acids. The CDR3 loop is CASSPQGTDTQYF. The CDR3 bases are TGTGCCAGCAGCCCGCAGGGGACAGATACGCAGTATTTT.

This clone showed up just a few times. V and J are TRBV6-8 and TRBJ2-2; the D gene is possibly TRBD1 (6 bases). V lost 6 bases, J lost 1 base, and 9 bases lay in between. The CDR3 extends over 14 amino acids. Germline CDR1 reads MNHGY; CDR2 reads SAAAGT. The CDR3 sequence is CASRDSQNTGELFF. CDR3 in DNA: TGTGCCAGCAGGGACAGCCAGAACACCGGGGAGCTGTTTTTT.

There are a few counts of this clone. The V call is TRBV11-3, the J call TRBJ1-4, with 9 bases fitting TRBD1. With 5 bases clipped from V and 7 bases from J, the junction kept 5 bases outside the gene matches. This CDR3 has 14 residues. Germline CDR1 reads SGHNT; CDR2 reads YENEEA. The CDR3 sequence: CASSPGQGSEKLFF. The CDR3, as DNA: TGTGCCAGCAGCCCGGGACAGGGAAGTGAAAAACTGTTTTTT.

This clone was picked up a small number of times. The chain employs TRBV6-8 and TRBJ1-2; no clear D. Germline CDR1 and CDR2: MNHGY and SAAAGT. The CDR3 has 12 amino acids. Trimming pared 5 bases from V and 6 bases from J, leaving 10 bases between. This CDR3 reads CASSPRTDGYTF. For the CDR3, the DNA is TGTGCCAGCAGTCCTCGGACGGATGGCTACACCTTC.